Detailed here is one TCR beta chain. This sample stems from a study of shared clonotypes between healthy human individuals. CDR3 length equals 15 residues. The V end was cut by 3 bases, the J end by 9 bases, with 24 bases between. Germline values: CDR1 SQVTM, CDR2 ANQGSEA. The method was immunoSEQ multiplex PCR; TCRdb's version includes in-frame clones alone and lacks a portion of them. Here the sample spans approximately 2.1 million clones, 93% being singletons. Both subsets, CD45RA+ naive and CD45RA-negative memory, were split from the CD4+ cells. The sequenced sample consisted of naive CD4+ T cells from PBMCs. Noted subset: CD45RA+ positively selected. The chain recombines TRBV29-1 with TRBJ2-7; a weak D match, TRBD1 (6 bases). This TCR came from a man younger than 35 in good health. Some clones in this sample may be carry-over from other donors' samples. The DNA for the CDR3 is TGCAGCGTTGATAGTCCGGCAGGGTCTAAAGGGGGGCAGTACTTC. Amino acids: CSVDSPAGSKGGQYF.